The rows below give T cell receptor beta chains drawn from one sample of a study of cytomegalovirus exposure and HLA in healthy donors. Repertoires were generated with immunoSEQ multiplex PCR, while TCRdb's copy carries only in-frame clones and drops some. Here the sample spans 150,000 to 250,000 clones, roughly four fifths being singletons. The sample taken for sequencing was PBMCs. Receptors were obtained from a woman aged 45 to 65 in good health and CMV-seropositive. Both conserved end residues are trimmed from each CDR3.

TRBJ2-7 | TRBV11-1 | ASSHAGARYEQY
TRBJ2-7 | TRBV7-3 | ASSPRAGGSYEQY
TRBJ1-6 | TRBV2 | ASSSPGGQYNSPLH
TRBJ2-4 | TRBV19 | ASSSRTIAKNIQY
TRBJ2-7 | TRBV5-5 | ASSLRDYEQY
TRBJ1-4 | TRBV27 | ASSVGTAEKLF
TRBJ1-2 | TRBV7-9 | ASTPRAGGFINYGYT
TRBJ2-1 | TRBV10-3 | AISERREVSYNEQF
TRBJ1-5 | TRBV27 | ASSFTVNQPQH
TRBJ2-2 | TRBV4-3 | ASSQGLAGNTGELF
TRBJ1-5 | TRBV6-1 | ASSRTGNSNQPQH
TRBJ1-6 | TRBV2 | ASRQGRSSPLH
TRBJ1-2 | TRBV2 | ASTQRGYT
TRBJ1-5 | TRBV12-2 | ASRLGRRVSNQPQH
TRBJ2-6 | TRBV19 | AIAPHHSGANGLT
TRBJ2-7 | TRBV20-1 | SAPQGYEQY
TRBJ2-2 | TRBV25-1 | ASSKNPAGGSTGELF
TRBJ2-3 | TRBV7-9 | ASSSAGGTDTQY